The clone carrying this T cell receptor beta chain was recorded a few times. Original analysis: Amplification of reference gene primers was used by the study to estimate nucleated cell counts. Produced via immunoSEQ multiplex PCR; TCRdb's table is partial and in-frame only. V, J and clone size are taken as reported in that table, and D and trimming were inferred from the DNA itself. This sample has about 170,000 clones, with around four fifths found just once. The data originate from a study of blood T cell repertoires in COVID-19. As for the study in general: Samples came from the United States, Italy and Spain, spanning acute and convalescent COVID-19. The cDNA or gDNA used as material had been derived from T cells, B-cell-depleted T cells, or PBMCs.

Unmatched junction bases numbered 6, after V lost 5 bases and J lost 4 bases. CDR3 length: 15 amino acids. CDR1 is KGHSH and CDR2 is LQKENI in the germline V gene. This chain uses TRBV18 with TRBJ2-2; TRBD1 matches 8 bases. This TCR was sampled from a woman older than 75 with active or convalescent COVID-19. The sequencing input was peripheral blood. The CDR3 here is CASSTGQGGTGELFF. The CDR3 DNA follows: TGTGCCAGCTCAACCGGACAGGGAGGCACCGGGGAGCTGTTTTTT.